This T cell receptor beta chain comes out of a study of T cells in Graves' hyperthyroidism and ophthalmopathy. About the study: At initial diagnosis, before any treatment had begun, peripheral blood was obtained.

TCR beta CDR3 region amplification was performed from RNA transcripts. HTBI primers were employed in a first-round RT-PCR of the TCR CDR3. From the multiplex PCR reads, TCRdb called clonotypes with MiXCR, one entry per CDR3 protein. Here the sample spans roughly 520,000 distinct CDR3 sequences, roughly 25% being singletons. CDR1 and CDR2 (germline): LNHNV, YYDKDF (reference sequence). CDR3 length: 14 residues. Deletions cut 1 base from V and 4 bases from J, with 10 bases between. Source material: blood. The receptor was isolated from a woman in her twenties or thirties with Graves' ophthalmopathy. V gene TRBV15 combines with J gene TRBJ1-1; D is perhaps TRBD1 (6 bases). This CDR3 reads CATSRAGGLTEAFF. In nucleotides, the CDR3 is TGTGCCACCAGCAGAGCGGGGGGGCTCACTGAAGCTTTCTTT. Variable domain in full (rest from reference TRBV15 and TRBJ1-1): DAMVIQNPRYQVTQFGKPVTLSCSQTLNHNVMYWYQQKSSQAPKLLFHYYDKDFNNEADTPDNFQSRRPNTSFCFLDIRSPGLGDTAMYLCATSRAGGLTEAFFGQGTRLTVV.